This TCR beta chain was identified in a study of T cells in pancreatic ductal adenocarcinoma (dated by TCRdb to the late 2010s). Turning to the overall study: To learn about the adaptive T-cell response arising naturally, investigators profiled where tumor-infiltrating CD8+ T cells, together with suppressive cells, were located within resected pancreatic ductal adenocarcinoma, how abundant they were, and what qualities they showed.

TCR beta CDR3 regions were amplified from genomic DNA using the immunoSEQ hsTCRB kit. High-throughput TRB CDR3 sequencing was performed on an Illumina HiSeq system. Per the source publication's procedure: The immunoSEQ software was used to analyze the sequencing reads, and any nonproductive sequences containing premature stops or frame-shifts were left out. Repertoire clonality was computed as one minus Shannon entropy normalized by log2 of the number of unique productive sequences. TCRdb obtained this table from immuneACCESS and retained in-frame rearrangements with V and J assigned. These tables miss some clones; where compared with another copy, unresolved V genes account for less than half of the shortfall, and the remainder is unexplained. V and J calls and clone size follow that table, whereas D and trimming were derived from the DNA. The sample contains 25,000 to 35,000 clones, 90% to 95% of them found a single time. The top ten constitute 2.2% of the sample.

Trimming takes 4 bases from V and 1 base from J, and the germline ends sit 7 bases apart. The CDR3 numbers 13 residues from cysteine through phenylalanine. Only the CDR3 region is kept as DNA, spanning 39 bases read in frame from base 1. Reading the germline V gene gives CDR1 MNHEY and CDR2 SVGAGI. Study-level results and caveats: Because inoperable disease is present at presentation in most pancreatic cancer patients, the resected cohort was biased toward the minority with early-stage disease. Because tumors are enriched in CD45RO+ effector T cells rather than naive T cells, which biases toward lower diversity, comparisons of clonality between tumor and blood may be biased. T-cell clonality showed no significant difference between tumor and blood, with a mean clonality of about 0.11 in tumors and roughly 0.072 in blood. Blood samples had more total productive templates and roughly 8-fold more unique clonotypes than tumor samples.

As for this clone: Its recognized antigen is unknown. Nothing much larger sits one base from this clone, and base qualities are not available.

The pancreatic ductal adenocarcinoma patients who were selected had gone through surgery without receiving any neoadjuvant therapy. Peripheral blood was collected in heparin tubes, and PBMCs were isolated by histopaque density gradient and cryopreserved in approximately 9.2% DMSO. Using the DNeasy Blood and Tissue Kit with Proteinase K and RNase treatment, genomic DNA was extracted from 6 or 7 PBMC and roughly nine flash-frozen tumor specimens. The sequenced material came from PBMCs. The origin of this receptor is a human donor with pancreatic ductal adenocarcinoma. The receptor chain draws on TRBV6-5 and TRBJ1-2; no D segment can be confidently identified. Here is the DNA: TGTGCCAGCAGTTTCGCGGGTAACTATGGCTACACCTTC. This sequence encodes CASSFAGNYGYTF.